The 17 T cell receptor beta chains below all came from one sample that was sequenced in a study of blood T cell repertoires in COVID-19. Measured with immunoSEQ multiplex PCR; TCRdb has only the in-frame clones, and not every one. The sample records around 300,000 clones, roughly 88% being singletons. The sample comprised peripheral blood. The receptors originated from a woman in her 30s with active or convalescent COVID-19.

V usage is TRBV7-8 and J usage is TRBJ2-5, with 7 nucleotides matching TRBD1. This CDR3 has 15 amino acids. V lost 5 bases and J lost 1; bases outside the gene matches: 7. Germline CDR1 reads SGHVS; CDR2 reads FQNEAQ. This chain's CDR3 is CASSPKGQRQETQYF. The DNA for the CDR3 is TGTGCCAGCAGCCCTAAGGGACAGCGCCAAGAGACCCAGTACTTC.

This clone has just one count. The J gene is TRBJ1-2, the V gene TRBV5-5; no firm D call. Germline CDR1 is SGHKS and CDR2 is YYEKEE (reference sequence). Between the trimmed V and J ends, which lost 4 bases and 2 bases, there was a span of 9 bases. The CDR3 totals 13 residues. CDR3 coding DNA: TGTGCCAGCAGCCCCGACGGGAACTATGGCTACACCTTC. Its protein product is CASSPDGNYGYTF.

The V and J genes are TRBV7-9 and TRBJ1-1, with D hard to call. This CDR3 is 16 amino acids long. Germline V gene data show CDR1 as SEHNR and CDR2 as FQNEAQ (reference sequence). V gave up 7 bases and J gave up 0 bases, with 18 bases separating them. The chain's CDR3 is CASTPARETMNTEAFF. The CDR3 DNA reads TGTGCCAGCACCCCGGCTAGGGAGACAATGAACACTGAAGCTTTCTTT.

J is TRBJ1-1 and V is TRBV9; D remains unclear. This CDR3 has 17 amino acids. Germline-derived CDR1 and CDR2 are SGDLS and YYNGEE. V shed 0 bases and J shed 3 bases, with 18 bases lying between them. The CDR3 sequence: CASSVGGAEARDTEAFF. The CDR3 DNA follows: TGTGCCAGCAGCGTAGGGGGTGCGGAGGCCCGGGACACTGAAGCTTTCTTT.

This clone occurred once. The chain recombines TRBV6-6 with TRBJ2-7, with 9 bases that match TRBD1. Trimming removed 6 bases from V and 3 bases from J; junction bases left unmatched: 6. Germline lookup yields CDR1 MNHNY and CDR2 SVGAGI (reference sequence). CDR3 length: 14 residues. This chain's CDR3 is CASSPWGQGYEQYF. In DNA form, the CDR3 reads TGTGCCAGCAGCCCTTGGGGACAGGGCTACGAGCAGTACTTC.

The chain has TRBV5-1 and TRBJ2-4; D may be TRBD1 (6 bases). The germline V gene encodes CDR1 SGHRS and CDR2 YFSETQ. The CDR3 spans 16 residues. V dropped 4 bases and J dropped 0 bases, with 14 bases sitting between them. The CDR3 region is CASSPGGGEAKNIQYF. The CDR3 nucleotides are TGCGCCAGCAGCCCTGGTGGGGGCGAAGCCAAAAACATTCAGTACTTC.

The chain joins TRBV5-1 to TRBJ2-5, with 7 bases identical to TRBD1. There are 15 residues in the CDR3. Germline CDR1 SGHRS, CDR2 YFSETQ. The V and J ends lost 0 bases and 1 base, in that order; junction bases with no gene match: 3. Here the CDR3 reads CASSLGTGAQETQYF. CDR3 nucleotide sequence: TGCGCCAGCAGCTTGGGTACAGGGGCCCAAGAGACCCAGTACTTC.

This clone was recorded once. This chain joins TRBV28 and TRBJ1-5, with TRBD1 identical over 10 bases. CDR3 length: 16 residues. From germline, CDR1 is MDHEN and CDR2 SYDVKM. The V segment lost 5 bases and the J segment 8 bases; nucleotides outside the gene matches: 12. The CDR3 region has the DNA TGTGCCAGCAGTATTTCTCGCGGGACAGGGGTTAAGCCCCAGCATTTT. Its protein product is CASSISRGTGVKPQHF.

J is TRBJ1-1 and V is TRBV30, with a possible D match to TRBD1 (5 bases). The CDR3 length is 13 residues. The germline V and J ends were trimmed by 4 bases and 4 bases, with 13 bases remaining between them. The germline gives CDR1 GTSNPN, CDR2 SVGIG (reference sequence). CDR3 amino acids: CAWNEGGGTEAFF. In DNA, the CDR3 is TGTGCCTGGAACGAGGGCGGGGGCACTGAAGCTTTCTTT.

This chain joins TRBV29-1 and TRBJ1-5; weak D call: TRBD1 (6 bases). V lost 6 bases to trimming and J lost 3 bases, with 12 bases between them. Germline-derived CDR1 and CDR2 are SQVTM and ANQGSEA. The length of the CDR3 is 13 residues. The chain's CDR3 is CSVGDNPNQPQHF. In nucleotides, the CDR3 is TGCAGCGTAGGGGACAACCCCAATCAGCCCCAGCATTTT.

The chain couples TRBV5-1 to TRBJ2-1, with D possibly TRBD2 on 6 matching bases. Germline values: CDR1 SGHRS, CDR2 YFSETQ. V shed 3 bases and J shed 3 bases, with 22 bases lying between them. There are 18 residues in the CDR3. CDR3 in amino acids: CASSSRTTATGLYNEQFF. CDR3 sequence (DNA): TGCGCCAGCAGCTCTCGAACCACAGCCACGGGACTCTACAATGAGCAGTTCTTC.

The CDR3 nucleotides are TGTGCCAGCAGGGGCCCTGGGAGGCCAAACTCCTACAATGAGCAGTTCTTC. This gives the protein CASRGPGRPNSYNEQFF. V gene TRBV2 combines with J gene TRBJ2-1; a weak D match, TRBD2 (6 bases). V lost 6 bases and J 0 bases, leaving 18 bases between the germline ends. The CDR3 is made up of 17 amino acids. Germline loops: CDR1 SNHLY, CDR2 FYNNEI.

V is TRBV14 and J is TRBJ2-1; TRBD2 matches at 12 bases. CDR1 and CDR2 from the germline V gene are SGHDN and FVKESK. V shed 3 bases and J 6 bases; nucleotides not matched to a gene: 9. This CDR3 contains 17 residues. The CDR3 DNA reads as TGTGCCAGCAGCCACACACTTCTAGCGGGGGGGCGCAATGAGCAGTTCTTC. Its translation: CASSHTLLAGGRNEQFF.

CDR3 amino acids: CASRGRQGPNRDRENEQYF. The CDR3 DNA sequence: TGCGCCAGCAGGGGGAGACAAGGCCCTAACCGGGACAGGGAAAACGAGCAGTACTTC. V is TRBV10-1 and J is TRBJ2-7, with 9 positions matching TRBD1. The CDR3 length is 19 residues. Germline CDR1 WNHNN, CDR2 SYGVQD (reference sequence). Unmatched junction bases numbered 23, after V lost 6 bases and J lost 5 bases.

This chain uses TRBV28 with TRBJ2-6, with D possibly being TRBD1 (6 bases). CDR1 is MDHEN, CDR2 SYDVKM, per germline. The CDR3 sequence is 18 residues long. Trimming left V 6 bases short and J 0 bases short, with 18 bases between. CDR3 nucleotides: TGTGCCAGCAGCCGGTGGGGGCTATTAAACTCTGGGGCCAACGTCCTGACTTTC. This sequence encodes CASSRWGLLNSGANVLTF.

This chain joins TRBV15 and TRBJ2-7, with TRBD1 matching 10 bases. The CDR3 has 15 amino acids. Germline assignment: CDR1 LNHNV and CDR2 YYDKDF (reference sequence). Trimming at V came to 2 bases and at J to 3 bases, leaving 4 bases not matched to a gene. CDR3 sequence: CATSRLRTGGYEQYF. CDR3 nucleotides: TGTGCCACCAGCAGACTACGGACAGGGGGCTACGAGCAGTACTTC. The full variable domain, in which reference TRBV15 and TRBJ2-7 provide the parts outside the CDR3, is DAMVIQNPRYQVTQFGKPVTLSCSQTLNHNVMYWYQQKSSQAPKLLFHYYDKDFNNEADTPDNFQSRRPNTSFCFLDIRSPGLGDTAMYLCATSRLRTGGYEQYFGPGTRLTVT.

The V call is TRBV6-2 or TRBV6-3, the J call TRBJ1-2; no reliable D call. The germline V gene has CDR1 MNHEY and CDR2 SVGEGT. The germline V and J ends were trimmed by 4 bases and 3 bases, with 6 bases remaining between them. This CDR3 has 12 residues. For the CDR3, the DNA is TGTGCCAGCAGTTTCCGGGACTATGGCTACACCTTC. This sequence encodes CASSFRDYGYTF.